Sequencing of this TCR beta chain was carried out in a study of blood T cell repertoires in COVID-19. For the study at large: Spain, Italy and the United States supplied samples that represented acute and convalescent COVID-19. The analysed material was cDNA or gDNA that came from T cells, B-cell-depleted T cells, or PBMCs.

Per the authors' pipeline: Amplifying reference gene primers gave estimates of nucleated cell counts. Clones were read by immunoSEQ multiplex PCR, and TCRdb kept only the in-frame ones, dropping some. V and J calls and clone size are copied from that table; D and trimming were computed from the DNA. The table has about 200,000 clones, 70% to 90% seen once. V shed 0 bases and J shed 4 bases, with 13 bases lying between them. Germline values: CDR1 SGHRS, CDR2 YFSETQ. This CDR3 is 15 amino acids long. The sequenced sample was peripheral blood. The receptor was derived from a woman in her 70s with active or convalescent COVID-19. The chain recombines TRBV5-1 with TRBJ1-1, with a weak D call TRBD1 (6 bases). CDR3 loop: CASSLGQTGLTEAFF. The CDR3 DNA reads TGCGCCAGCAGCTTGGGACAGACAGGCCTCACTGAAGCTTTCTTT.